What follows are 30 T cell receptor beta chains derived from one specimen sequenced in a study of blood T cell repertoires in COVID-19. Measured with immunoSEQ multiplex PCR; TCRdb has only the in-frame clones, and not every one. Of 150,000 or so clones listed, about 89% are singletons. Sample: peripheral blood. The receptors were gathered from a man aged 50 to 60 with acute or convalescent COVID-19.

The gene calls are TRBV7-9 and TRBJ2-3; 11 nucleotides match TRBD2. V gave up 5 bases and J gave up 3 bases; unmatched junction bases: 4. CDR3 length: 15 residues. Germline V CDR1 and CDR2: SEHNR, FQNEAQ (reference sequence). The CDR3 loop reads CASSPGTSGTDTQYF. DNA of the CDR3: TGTGCCAGCAGCCCCGGGACTAGCGGAACAGATACGCAGTATTTT.

This chain uses TRBV6-5 with TRBJ2-7; 7 nucleotides agree with TRBD2. The germline gives CDR1 MNHEY, CDR2 SVGAGI. This CDR3 comprises 14 residues. V lost 4 bases to trimming and J lost 7 bases; unmatched junction nucleotides: 10. The CDR3, as DNA: TGTGCCAGCAGTTTGGGGGGGAGTCGTATGGAGCAGTACTTC. Its protein product is CASSLGGSRMEQYF.

V is TRBV28 and J is TRBJ2-7, with 7 bases aligning to TRBD1. The CDR3 runs to 15 residues. V was clipped by 5 bases and J by 3 bases; unmatched bases: 10. CDR1 and CDR2 from the germline V gene are MDHEN and SYDVKM. As DNA, the CDR3 is TGTGCCAGCAGTCGAGGGACAGAGGCATTCTACGAGCAGTACTTC. This sequence encodes CASSRGTEAFYEQYF.

The chain recombines TRBV29-1 with TRBJ2-1; 12 bases line up with TRBD1. The J segment lost 1 base and the V segment lost 4 bases, leaving 8 bases of the junction unmatched. The CDR3 has 17 amino acids. Germline V gene sequence: CDR1 SQVTM, CDR2 ANQGSEA. CDR3 region: CSVVGGQGAGSYNEQFF. CDR3 DNA sequence: TGCAGCGTTGTGGGGGGACAGGGGGCAGGATCCTACAATGAGCAGTTCTTC.

The V gene is TRBV18, the J gene TRBJ1-4, with a weak D call TRBD1 (6 bases). The length of the CDR3 is 16 residues. Between the trimmed V and J ends, which lost 0 bases and 8 bases, there was a span of 16 bases. Looked up from germline, CDR1 is KGHSH and CDR2 is LQKENI. The CDR3 bases are TGTGCCAGCTCACCACCGTACGGCAGGGGAGGGGAAAAACTGTTTTTT. Its protein product is CASSPPYGRGGEKLFF.

This chain uses TRBV21-1 with TRBJ1-2; the table's D call of TRBD1 was not tested on the DNA. TRBV21-1 is noted as a pseudogene. The CDR3 contains 17 residues. CDR3 amino acids: CASEKTGHSRLLRGYTF. CDR3 nucleotides: TGTGCCAGCGAGAAGACAGGGCATTCTAGGCTTCTTCGTGGCTACACCTTC.

The rearrangement joins TRBV6-1 to TRBJ1-4; D ambiguous. V shed 3 bases and J shed 0 bases, with 11 bases lying between them. The CDR3 extends over 16 amino acids. Per germline, CDR1 MNHNS and CDR2 SASEGT. The CDR3 region has the DNA TGTGCCAGCAGTGATCACCACGGGGCAACTAATGAAAAACTGTTTTTT. Translation: CASSDHHGATNEKLFF.

The rearrangement uses TRBV7-2 and TRBJ1-6; 9 bases match TRBD1. Germline CDR1 reads SGHTA; CDR2 reads FQGNSA. Unmatched junction bases numbered 7, after V lost 5 bases and J lost 8 bases. The length of the CDR3 is 15 residues. The CDR3 region is CASSVQGARDSPLHF. The CDR3 nucleotides read TGTGCCAGCAGCGTACAGGGGGCTAGGGATTCACCCCTCCACTTT.

The genes are TRBV5-5 and TRBJ2-5, with D possibly TRBD1 on 6 matching bases. This CDR3 has 14 residues. The V end was cut by 4 bases, the J end by 2 bases, with 12 bases between. CDR1 is SGHKS and CDR2 is YYEKEE in the germline V gene (reference sequence). This CDR3 reads CASSLGQLQETQYF. For the CDR3, the DNA is TGTGCCAGCAGCCTTGGACAGCTTCAAGAGACCCAGTACTTC.

The CDR3 here is CASSLGVGVNYGYTF. The CDR3 nucleotides read TGCGCCAGCAGCTTGGGGGTCGGGGTTAACTATGGCTACACCTTC. The chain is built from TRBV5-1 and TRBJ1-2, with D unclear. The CDR3 has 15 amino acids. Trimming left V 0 bases short and J 1 base short, with 10 bases between. CDR1 is SGHRS, CDR2 YFSETQ, per germline.

The chain couples TRBV28 to TRBJ1-6; TRBD1 agrees at 9 bases. Germline-derived CDR1 and CDR2 are MDHEN and SYDVKM. The CDR3 totals 17 residues. The ends lost 8 bases at V and 9 bases at J; junction bases unmatched: 17. For the CDR3, the DNA is TGTGCCAGCGGATTACCGGGAACCGGGACAGGGCCTTCACCCCTCCACTTT. Translating it yields CASGLPGTGTGPSPLHF.

This chain links TRBV19 with TRBJ1-2; 7 positions agree with TRBD1. V trimming: 8 bases; J trimming: 7 bases; junction bases outside the gene matches: 10. In germline, CDR1 is LNHDA, CDR2 SQIVND (reference sequence). The CDR3 length is 13 residues. CDR3 in DNA: TGTGCCAGTCTACAGGGGATTTCGGGTGGCTACACCTTC. Translation gives CASLQGISGGYTF.

In DNA, the CDR3 is TGTGCCAGCAGTCTCTCGGGGCAGGGGGAAAAACTGTTTTTT. As protein: CASSLSGQGEKLFF. The chain links TRBV7-9 to TRBJ1-4, with D possibly matching TRBD1 (6 bases). CDR3 size: 14 residues. CDR1 SEHNR and CDR2 FQNEAQ come from the germline V gene (reference sequence). V shed 6 bases and J shed 8 bases, with 16 bases lying between them.

This sequence joins TRBV11-2 and TRBJ2-1, with D possibly being TRBD2 (6 bases). V lost 1 base to trimming and J lost 6 bases, with 19 bases between them. This CDR3 comprises 17 residues. CDR1 SGHAT and CDR2 FQNNGV come from the germline V gene. The CDR3: CASSLVGVSSGGNEQFF. In DNA form, the CDR3 reads TGTGCCAGCAGCTTAGTCGGGGTCTCCTCCGGGGGCAATGAGCAGTTCTTC.

The chain is built from TRBV15 and TRBJ2-7, with 15 bases that match TRBD2. V lost 3 bases to trimming and J lost 7 bases; unmatched junction nucleotides: 7. Germline-derived CDR1 and CDR2 are LNHNV and YYDKDF (reference sequence). The CDR3 consists of 16 residues. In DNA form, the CDR3 reads TGTGCCACCAGCAGGTCAAGGACTAGCGGGAGGGGGGAGCAGTACTTC. This codes for CATSRSRTSGRGEQYF.

The chain employs TRBV19 and TRBJ1-1; D ambiguous. This CDR3 comprises 13 residues. V was cut by 6 bases and J by 1 base, with 9 bases left in between. CDR1 and CDR2 from the germline V gene are LNHDA and SQIVND (reference sequence). The CDR3 loop reads CASRFYRNTEAFF. In DNA, the CDR3 is TGTGCCAGTAGATTCTACCGGAACACTGAAGCTTTCTTT.

This sequence joins TRBV7-8 and TRBJ1-5; D gene ambiguous. Trimming took off 1 base at V and 2 bases at J, with 9 bases between the two ends. CDR3 length equals 15 residues. Germline values: CDR1 SGHVS, CDR2 FQNEAQ. CDR3 sequence reads: CASSLGGPRNQPQHF. The CDR3 region has the DNA TGTGCCAGCAGCTTAGGTGGGCCACGCAATCAGCCCCAGCATTTT.

V gene TRBV6-6 combines with J gene TRBJ1-5; D possibly corresponds to TRBD1 (5 bases). This CDR3 region has 15 residues. The germline V gene has CDR1 MNHNY and CDR2 SVGAGI (reference sequence). Deletions cut 2 bases from V and 0 bases from J, with 8 bases between. The CDR3 nucleotides are TGTGCCAGCAGTTACACGGGGGATAGCAATCAGCCCCAGCATTTT. As protein: CASSYTGDSNQPQHF.

The chain employs TRBV19 and TRBJ2-5; D might be TRBD1 (6 bases). Germline CDR1 reads LNHDA; CDR2 reads SQIVND (reference sequence). The CDR3 length is 15 residues. Trimming cost V 5 bases and J 5 bases, with 18 bases left between them. The CDR3: CASSPRQVPGETQYF. The CDR3 region has the DNA TGTGCCAGTAGTCCCCGACAGGTTCCGGGGGAGACCCAGTACTTC. The variable domain in full, with the rest retrieved from reference TRBV19 and TRBJ2-5, is DGGITQSPKYLFRKEGQNVTLSCEQNLNHDAMYWYRQDPGQGLRLIYYSQIVNDFQKGDIAEGYSVSREKKESFPLTVTSAQKNPTAFYLCASSPRQVPGETQYFGPGTRLLVL.

The V gene is TRBV6-5, the J gene TRBJ2-1, with a tentative D call TRBD2 (5 bases). CDR1 and CDR2 from the germline V gene are MNHEY and SVGAGI. The V end was cut by 7 bases, the J end by 0 bases, with 13 bases between. The length of the CDR3 is 15 residues. CDR3 protein: CASTIAPSSYNEQFF. Here the CDR3 DNA reads TGTGCCAGCACCATAGCGCCGAGCTCCTACAATGAGCAGTTCTTC.

This chain uses TRBV7-9 with TRBJ1-2, with TRBD1 identical over 11 bases. With 5 bases clipped from V and 4 bases from J, the junction kept 9 bases outside the gene matches. This CDR3 is built from 16 residues. Germline CDR1 is SEHNR and CDR2 is FQNEAQ (reference sequence). The CDR3 sequence: CASSRIQGQGGYGYTF. For the CDR3, the DNA is TGTGCCAGCAGCCGGATCCAGGGACAGGGGGGCTATGGCTACACCTTC.

This clone showed up just once. This same CDR3 is encoded by further DNA sequences in the sample. This chain links TRBV7-2 with TRBJ1-2; TRBD1 aligns across 7 bases. The CDR3 has 12 amino acids. V shed 6 bases, J shed 2 bases, and the junction held 0 bases outside the gene matches. Germline V CDR1 and CDR2: SGHTA, FQGNSA. The DNA of the CDR3 is TGTGCCAGCAGGGGACAGAACTATGGCTACACCTTC. It translates to CASRGQNYGYTF.

This clone showed up just a few times. This chain uses TRBV7-2 with TRBJ2-5; the D is unclear. V was cut by 1 base and J by 2 bases, with 11 bases left in between. The V gene's germline CDR1 is SGHTA and CDR2 FQGNSA. The CDR3 has 15 amino acids. The CDR3 spells CASSLGLSEQETQYF. The CDR3 DNA reads TGTGCCAGCAGCTTAGGGTTGTCAGAACAAGAGACCCAGTACTTC.

This clone has more than one count but fewer than ten. The sample contains more than one DNA sequence encoding this CDR3. The chain uses TRBV19 and TRBJ1-1, with a possible D match to TRBD1 (6 bases). Trimming pared 6 bases from V and 1 base from J, leaving 9 bases between. In germline, CDR1 is LNHDA, CDR2 SQIVND (reference sequence). CDR3 length: 13 residues. The CDR3 region has the DNA TGTGCCAGTAGACAGACAGGGAACACTGAAGCTTTCTTT. Residues: CASRQTGNTEAFF.

The chain uses TRBV7-6 and TRBJ2-1, with TRBD1 matching 8 bases. Looked up from germline, CDR1 is SGHVS and CDR2 is FNYEAQ. V lost 1 base to trimming and J lost 9 bases; unmatched junction nucleotides: 14. CDR3 size: 17 residues. Here the CDR3 reads CASSLVPGTGVAGEQFF. The CDR3 region has the DNA TGTGCCAGCAGCTTAGTACCCGGGACAGGAGTCGCGGGTGAGCAGTTCTTC.

This chain joins TRBV10-3 and TRBJ1-1, with TRBD1 as a possible D gene (5 bases). There are 15 residues in the CDR3. Trimming cost V 0 bases and J 5 bases, with 13 bases left between them. Germline V gene sequence: CDR1 ENHRY, CDR2 SYGVKD. CDR3 sequence: CAISESGQGGTEAFF. The CDR3 nucleotides read TGTGCCATCAGTGAGTCGGGGCAGGGAGGGACTGAAGCTTTCTTT.

The DNA of the CDR3 is TGCGCCAGCAGCCCTGGCGGGGGCATCGGTCAGCCCCAGCATTTT. Residues: CASSPGGGIGQPQHF. The rearrangement links TRBV5-1 to TRBJ1-5; possible D gene TRBD1, 6 bases. The CDR3 loop spans 15 amino acids. Between the trimmed V and J ends, which lost 4 bases and 6 bases, there was a span of 17 bases. Germline V lookup: CDR1 SGHRS, CDR2 YFSETQ.

The chain combines TRBV28 with TRBJ1-1, with 9 bases lining up with TRBD1. Germline-derived CDR1 and CDR2 are MDHEN and SYDVKM. The length of the CDR3 is 15 residues. V shed 2 bases and J 6 bases; nucleotides not matched to a gene: 7. CDR3 DNA sequence: TGTGCCAGCAGTTTACCGGGACAGGGACTCCCTGAAGCTTTCTTT. It codes for CASSLPGQGLPEAFF.

CDR3 coding DNA: TGTGCCAGCAGTCCAGGACAGGGGTATCAGGATGAGCAGTTCTTC. It is translated as CASSPGQGYQDEQFF. The chain carries TRBV28 and TRBJ2-1; TRBD1 matches 9 bases. The junction had 10 bases not matched to a gene; V was cut back by 5 bases and J by 8 bases. The germline V gene has CDR1 MDHEN and CDR2 SYDVKM. The CDR3 spans 15 residues. The full variable domain, completed using reference TRBV28 and TRBJ2-1, is DVKVTQSSRYLVKRTGEKVFLECVQDMDHENMFWYRQDPGLGLRLIYFSYDVKMKEKGDIPEGYSVSREKKERFSLILESASTNQTSMYLCASSPGQGYQDEQFFGPGTRLTVL.

The chain is built from TRBV5-1 and TRBJ2-1, with 9 bases that match TRBD2. The CDR3 runs to 15 residues. CDR1 is SGHRS and CDR2 is YFSETQ in the germline V gene. J lost 6 bases, V lost 0 bases, and 4 bases had no gene match. The CDR3 sequence is CASSLGLAGSNEQFF. Here the CDR3 DNA reads TGCGCCAGCAGCTTGGGGCTAGCGGGGAGCAATGAGCAGTTCTTC.